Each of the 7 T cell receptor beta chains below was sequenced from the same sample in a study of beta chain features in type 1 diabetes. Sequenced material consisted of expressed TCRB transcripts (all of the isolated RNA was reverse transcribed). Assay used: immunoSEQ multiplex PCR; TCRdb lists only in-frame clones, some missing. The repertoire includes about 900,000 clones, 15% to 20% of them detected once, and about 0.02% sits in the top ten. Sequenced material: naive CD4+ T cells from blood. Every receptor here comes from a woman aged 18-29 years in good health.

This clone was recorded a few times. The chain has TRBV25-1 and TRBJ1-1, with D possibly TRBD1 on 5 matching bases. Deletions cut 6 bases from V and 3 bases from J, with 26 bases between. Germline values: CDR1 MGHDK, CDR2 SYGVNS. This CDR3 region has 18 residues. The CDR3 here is CASSALLGAGGVDTEAFF. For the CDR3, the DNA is TGTGCCAGCAGCGCCCTCCTCGGGGCGGGGGGAGTGGACACTGAAGCTTTCTTT.

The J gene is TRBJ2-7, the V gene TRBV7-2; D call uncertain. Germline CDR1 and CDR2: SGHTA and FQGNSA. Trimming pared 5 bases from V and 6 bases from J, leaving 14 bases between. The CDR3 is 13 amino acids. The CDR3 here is CASSPKTSSEQYF. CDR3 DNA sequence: TGTGCCAGCAGCCCCAAAACCTCTTCCGAGCAGTACTTC.

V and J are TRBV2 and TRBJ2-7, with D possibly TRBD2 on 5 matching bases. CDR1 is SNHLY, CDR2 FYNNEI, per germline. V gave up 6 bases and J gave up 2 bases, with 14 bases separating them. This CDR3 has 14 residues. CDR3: CASRPLLATYEQYF. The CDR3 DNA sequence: TGTGCCAGCAGGCCCCTTCTAGCAACCTACGAGCAGTACTTC.

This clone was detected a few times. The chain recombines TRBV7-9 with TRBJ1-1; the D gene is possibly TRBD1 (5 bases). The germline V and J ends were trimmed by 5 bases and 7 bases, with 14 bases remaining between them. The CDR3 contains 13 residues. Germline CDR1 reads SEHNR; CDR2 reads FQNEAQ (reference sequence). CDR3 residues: CASSRSHDSEAFF. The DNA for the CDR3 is TGTGCCAGCAGCCGGAGCCACGACAGTGAAGCTTTCTTT.

The CDR3 loop reads CASTSLRGRGYGYTF. The DNA of the CDR3 is TGTGCCAGCACATCCCTCAGGGGGCGCGGCTATGGCTACACCTTC. V gene TRBV28 combines with J gene TRBJ1-2, with 8 nucleotides matching TRBD1. Trimming at V came to 7 bases and at J to 4 bases, leaving 11 bases not matched to a gene. This CDR3 contains 15 residues. Germline loops: CDR1 MDHEN, CDR2 SYDVKM.

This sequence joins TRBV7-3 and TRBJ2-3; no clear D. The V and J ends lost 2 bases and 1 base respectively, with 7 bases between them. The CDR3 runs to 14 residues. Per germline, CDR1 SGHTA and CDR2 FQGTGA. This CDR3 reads CASSLAMGTDTQYF. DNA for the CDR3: TGTGCCAGCAGCTTAGCAATGGGCACAGATACGCAGTATTTT.

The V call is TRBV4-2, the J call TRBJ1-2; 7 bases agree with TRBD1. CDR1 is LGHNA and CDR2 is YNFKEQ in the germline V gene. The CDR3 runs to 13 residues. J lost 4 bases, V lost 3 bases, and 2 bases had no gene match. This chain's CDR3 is CASSHGTVYGYTF. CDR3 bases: TGTGCCAGCAGCCATGGGACAGTCTATGGCTACACCTTC.